What follows are 21 T cell receptor beta chains derived from one specimen sequenced in a study of molecular identifiers for immune sequencing clone quantification. TCRdb reprocessed the PCR reads with MiXCR, giving one entry per CDR3 protein. In the table there are about half a million distinct CDR3 sequences, over 20% of which are singletons. Sequenced sample: naive CD8+ T cells from blood, with Jurkat cell RNA spiked in. As to subset: FACS-sorted CD8+CD4-CCR7+CD45RA+ naive T cells. Source of these receptors: a human donor in good health. Some libraries in this study had Jurkat cell RNA spiked in.

The table lists this clonotype with many counts. The J gene is TRBJ2-3, the V gene TRBV20-1; D unresolved. The CDR3 loop spans 14 amino acids. From germline, CDR1 is DFQATT and CDR2 SNEGSKA (reference sequence). Trimming removed 6 bases at V and 3 bases at J, with 16 bases between. CDR3 amino acids: CSAQQLPSTDTQYF. DNA of the CDR3: TGCAGTGCCCAACAACTTCCAAGTACAGATACGCAGTATTTT.

To note about this clonotype: This clone may be a read error of a much larger clone one base away. The CDR3 here is CASSQDTRRRSGQFF. The CDR3 DNA is TGTGCCAGCAGCCAAGATACTAGACGGAGGAGTGGGCAGTTCTTC. V and J are TRBV4-2 and TRBJ2-1; D is possibly TRBD2 (5 bases). Trimming pared 0 bases from V and 12 bases from J, leaving 18 bases between. Germline V gives CDR1 LGHNA, CDR2 YNFKEQ. The CDR3 contains 15 residues.

As for this clonotype: A much larger clone is a single base away; this may be a read error. V usage is TRBV28 and J usage is TRBJ1-5; 8 bases line up with TRBD1. Losses at the gene ends were 3 bases for V and 7 bases for J; bases not matched to a gene: 8. Germline CDR1 reads MDHEN; CDR2 reads SYDVKM. The CDR3 consists of 15 residues. CDR3 nucleotide sequence: TGTGCCAGCAGTTTCCCGGGGACAGGCTCACAGCCCCAGCATTTT. This translates into CASSFPGTGSQPQHF.

Comment on this clonotype: One end of the junction is discordant with germline, which a read error may explain. This sequence joins TRBV6-2 or TRBV6-3 and TRBJ2-1; D tentatively reads TRBD1 or TRBD2 (6 bases each). The CDR3 runs 14 residues. Germline V gene data show CDR1 as MNHEY and CDR2 as SVGEGT. The CDR3 protein is CASSYSLGGNERFF. In DNA form, the CDR3 reads TGTGCCAGCAGTTACTCTTTGGGGGGCAATGAGCGGTTCTTC.

V is TRBV9 and J is TRBJ2-1, with 7 nucleotides matching TRBD2. The CDR3 loop spans 14 amino acids. Germline-derived CDR1 and CDR2 are SGDLS and YYNGEE. V trimming: 3 bases; J trimming: 10 bases; junction bases outside the gene matches: 10. The CDR3, as DNA: TGTGCCAGCAGCGCGGAAGGGCTAGCGGCCGAGCAGTTCTTC. It is translated as CASSAEGLAAEQFF. Full variable domain (rest looked up from reference TRBV9 and TRBJ2-1): DSGVTQTPKHLITATGQRVTLRCSPRSGDLSVYWYQQSLDQGLQFLIQYYNGEERAKGNILERFSAQQFPDLHSELNLSSLELGDSALYFCASSAEGLAAEQFFGPGTRLTVL.

This clonotype has a handful of counts. V is TRBV19 and J is TRBJ2-1; D unresolved. CDR3 length: 14 residues. V was shortened by 0 bases and J by 6 bases, with 9 bases between the two germline ends. Germline lookup yields CDR1 LNHDA and CDR2 SQIVND (reference sequence). The CDR3 spells CASSIEGRTNEQFF. CDR3 bases: TGTGCCAGTAGTATAGAGGGCAGGACCAATGAGCAGTTCTTC. The full variable domain, completed using reference TRBV19 and TRBJ2-1, is DGGITQSPKYLFRKEGQNVTLSCEQNLNHDAMYWYRQDPGQGLRLIYYSQIVNDFQKGDIAEGYSVSREKKESFPLTVTSAQKNPTAFYLCASSIEGRTNEQFFGPGTRLTVL.

This clonotype was seen ten or more times. The chain uses TRBV4-1 and TRBJ2-3; possible D gene TRBD1, 5 bases. Trimming removed 7 bases from V and 8 bases from J, with 16 bases in between. The CDR3 totals 13 residues. The germline gives CDR1 MGHRA, CDR2 YSYEKL. The CDR3 DNA sequence: TGCGCCAGCAACTATACGGTGCAGGGTACGCAGTATTTT. Translated, it gives CASNYTVQGTQYF.

This clonotype turned up a few times. CDR3 bases: TGTGCCAGCAGCCGAAGGGATCCCTACGAGCAGTACTTC. Translated: CASSRRDPYEQYF. The chain combines TRBV11-2 with TRBJ2-7; D unresolved. The V end lost 5 bases, the J end lost 2 bases, and 10 bases lay between the germline ends. The germline V gene encodes CDR1 SGHAT and CDR2 FQNNGV. This CDR3 is built from 13 residues.

The rearrangement joins TRBV7-3 to TRBJ2-2; 11 bases align to TRBD1. The V segment lost 3 bases and the J segment 8 bases; nucleotides outside the gene matches: 5. CDR1 SGHTA and CDR2 FQGTGA come from the germline V gene. CDR3 length: 15 residues. Written as DNA, the CDR3 is TGTGCCAGCAGCTTCGGGACAGGGGGAGCGGGGGAGCTGTTTTTT. Its protein product is CASSFGTGGAGELFF. The full variable domain, rest sourced from reference TRBV7-3 and TRBJ2-2, is GAGVSQTPSNKVTEKGKYVELRCDPISGHTALYWYRQSLGQGPEFLIYFQGTGAADDSGLPNDRFFAVRPEGSVSTLKIQRTERGDSAVYLCASSFGTGGAGELFFGEGSRLTVL.

Only a few counts were recorded for this clonotype. This chain connects TRBV7-9 to TRBJ2-7, with D tentatively TRBD2 (5 bases). Germline-derived CDR1 and CDR2 are SEHNR and FQNEAQ (reference sequence). V lost 3 bases and J 6 bases, leaving 9 bases between the germline ends. The CDR3 contains 12 residues. CDR3 in DNA: TGTGCCAGCAGCTTCCGGGGAGCCGAGCAGTACTTC. Its protein is CASSFRGAEQYF.

A few counts support this clonotype. This sequence joins TRBV7-9 and TRBJ2-7, with TRBD1 matching over 7 bases. V was clipped by 5 bases and J by 6 bases; unmatched bases: 10. The germline CDR1 and CDR2 sequences are SEHNR and FQNEAQ (reference sequence). This CDR3 comprises 14 residues. The CDR3 DNA sequence: TGTGCCAGCAGCCCACCAGGGGGTGGCTGCGAGCAGTACTTC. Encoded protein: CASSPPGGGCEQYF.

This clonotype was counted between two and nine times. The chain uses TRBV7-3 and TRBJ2-3; 8 positions agree with TRBD2. Trimming took 5 bases from V and 1 from J; bases not matched to a gene: 14. CDR3 length: 18 amino acids. Germline assignment: CDR1 SGHTA and CDR2 FQGTGA. Here the CDR3 reads CASSPQSLSGTGTDTQYF. The CDR3 DNA is TGTGCCAGCAGCCCACAATCCCTTAGCGGGACCGGCACAGATACGCAGTATTTT.

Turning to this clonotype: One end of the junction varies from germline; a read error may be responsible. The chain uses TRBV4-1 and TRBJ2-7, with D unresolved. This CDR3 region has 14 residues. CDR1 is MGHRA and CDR2 is YSYEKL in the germline V gene. The CDR3 DNA reads as TGCGTCAGCAGCCAAGATCTTGGAGCCTACGAGCAGTACTTC. As protein: CVSSQDLGAYEQYF.

The genes are TRBV6-5 and TRBJ2-7; no firm D call. The CDR3 covers 15 residues. V was clipped by 2 bases and J by 0 bases, with 11 bases between them. Germline values: CDR1 MNHEY, CDR2 SVGAGI. The CDR3 coding sequence is TGTGCCAGCAGTTACGGGGTTCTAAGCTCCTACGAGCAGTACTTC. Its translation is CASSYGVLSSYEQYF.

Remarks on this clonotype: One end of the junction varies from germline; a read error may be responsible. This rearrangement joins TRBV4-1 to TRBJ1-2; a possible D gene is TRBD1 (5 bases). The CDR3 covers 15 residues. CDR1 is MGHRA, CDR2 YSYEKL, per germline. The CDR3 sequence: CASSLGRGMNYGHTF. Written as DNA, the CDR3 is TGCGCCAGCAGCCTAGGAAGGGGCATGAACTATGGCCACACCTTC.

Comment on this clonotype: It may be a read error: a sequence one base away is much more abundant. This chain joins TRBV27 and TRBJ1-1; TRBD1 might be the D (6 bases). Germline V gene sequence: CDR1 MNHEY, CDR2 SMNVEV (reference sequence). Trimming took off 5 bases at V and 5 bases at J, with 15 bases between the two ends. The CDR3 consists of 14 residues. In DNA, the CDR3 is TGTGCCAGCAGTCCAGGGGCATCAGTAACTGAAGCTTTCTTT. Translated: CASSPGASVTEAFF.

This clonotype has at least ten counts. The chain is built from TRBV27 and TRBJ1-1; 7 bases are a match to TRBD1. Germline-derived CDR1 and CDR2 are MNHEY and SMNVEV (reference sequence). CDR3 length: 15 residues. J was trimmed by 4 bases and V by 5 bases; bases with no gene match: 10. CDR3 nucleotides: TGTGCCAGCAGTCAAGGGGGCAGGGGACGCACTGAAGCTTTCTTT. Translation gives CASSQGGRGRTEAFF.

The chain links TRBV27 to TRBJ2-5; tentative D call: TRBD2 (6 bases). V was pared by 3 bases and J by 2 bases, with 13 bases between. Per the germline V gene, CDR1 is MNHEY and CDR2 is SMNVEV (reference sequence). This CDR3 is built from 15 residues. The CDR3 loop reads CASSLVRGLQETQYF. The CDR3 DNA reads TGTGCCAGCAGTTTGGTGCGGGGTCTACAAGAGACCCAGTACTTC.

Notes on this clonotype: Possible read error: a much larger clone is one base away. V is TRBV12-3 or TRBV12-4 and J is TRBJ2-7; TRBD1 matches 11 bases. The CDR3 length is 21 residues. With V trimmed by 0 bases and J by 4 bases, 20 bases remained unmatched. DNA of the CDR3: TGTGCCAGCAGTTTAGCGCTTTTGGCCATGTTAACCCGGGACAGGGGGTACGAGCAGTACTTC. Translated, it gives CASSLALLAMLTRDRGYEQYF.

This clonotype was recorded at least ten times. The chain combines TRBV29-1 with TRBJ1-1; D remains unclear. The germline V gene encodes CDR1 SQVTM and CDR2 ANQGSEA. CDR3 length: 12 residues. V lost 4 bases to trimming and J lost 4 bases, with 10 bases between them. As DNA, the CDR3 is TGCAGCGTTGTATTGGGGAGCACTGAAGCTTTCTTT. Amino acid sequence: CSVVLGSTEAFF.

Regarding this clonotype: A clone one base away is much larger, so this may be a read error. Because the CDR3 is missing its conserved closing phenylalanine or tryptophan, this is likely a read error. The genes are TRBV6-1 and TRBJ1-1; a possible D gene is TRBD1 (6 bases). The CDR3 consists of 12 residues. V gave up 6 bases and J gave up 1 base, with 6 bases separating them. The germline CDR1 and CDR2 sequences are MNHNS and SASEGT. The chain's CDR3 is CASRDRNTEAFL. CDR3 in DNA: TGTGCCAGCAGGGACAGGAACACTGAAGCTTTCCTT.